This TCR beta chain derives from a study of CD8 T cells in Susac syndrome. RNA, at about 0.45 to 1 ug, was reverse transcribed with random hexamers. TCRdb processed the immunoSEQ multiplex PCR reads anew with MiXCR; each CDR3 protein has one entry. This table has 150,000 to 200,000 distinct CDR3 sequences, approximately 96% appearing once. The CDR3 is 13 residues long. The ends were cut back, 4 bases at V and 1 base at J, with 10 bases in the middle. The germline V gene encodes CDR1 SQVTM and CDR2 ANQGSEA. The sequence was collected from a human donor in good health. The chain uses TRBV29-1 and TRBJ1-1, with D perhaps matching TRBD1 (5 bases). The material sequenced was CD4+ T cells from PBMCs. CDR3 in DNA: TGCAGCGTTGTAAAGGGGCCGAACACTGAAGCTTTCTTT. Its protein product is CSVVKGPNTEAFF.